This passage covers 9 T cell receptor beta chains from one sample sequenced in a study of Tregs in tolerant kidney transplant recipients. Measured with immunoSEQ multiplex PCR; TCRdb has only the in-frame clones, and not every one. There are some 66,000 clones in the sample; about nine tenths occur only once, and approximately 11% lies in the top ten. Sequenced here: CD8+ T cells from blood, sampled before the transplant. Receptor source: a human donor who received a combined kidney and bone marrow transplant.

The V gene is TRBV9, the J gene TRBJ1-2; D is ambiguous. CDR3 size: 13 residues. V was shortened by 0 bases and J by 7 bases, with 10 bases between the two germline ends. CDR1 is SGDLS and CDR2 is YYNGEE in the germline V gene. CDR3 loop: CASSVDWGGGYTF. The CDR3 nucleotides read TGTGCCAGCAGCGTAGACTGGGGAGGTGGCTACACCTTC.

The chain employs TRBV2 and TRBJ2-5; 11 nucleotides agree with TRBD2. Germline CDR1 SNHLY, CDR2 FYNNEI. This CDR3 comprises 15 residues. V lost 9 bases, J lost 5 bases, and 11 bases stayed unmatched. The CDR3 reads CASLIAGGSKETQYF. CDR3 coding DNA: TGTGCCAGTTTGATAGCGGGAGGGTCGAAGGAGACCCAGTACTTC.

The gene calls are TRBV7-9 and TRBJ1-1; 9 bases map to TRBD1. The CDR3 contains 18 residues. V lost 4 bases, J lost 1 base, and 13 bases stayed unmatched. Germline V lookup: CDR1 SEHNR, CDR2 FQNEAQ (reference sequence). CDR3 amino acids: CASSSTLKTGGANTEAFF. In DNA, the CDR3 is TGTGCCAGCAGCTCAACGCTGAAAACAGGGGGCGCGAACACTGAAGCTTTCTTT.

With respect to this clone: Other DNA sequences in this specimen translate into the identical CDR3. The chain couples TRBV6-4 to TRBJ1-6; a weak D match, TRBD1 (6 bases). Germline CDR1 MRHNA, CDR2 SNTAGT. This CDR3 comprises 17 residues. V dropped 4 bases and J dropped 5 bases, with 18 bases sitting between them. The CDR3 sequence: CASSAPGQAADNSPLHF. CDR3 in DNA: TGTGCCAGCAGTGCCCCGGGACAAGCAGCCGATAATTCACCCCTCCACTTT.

This clone rates as medium-sized. The chain employs TRBV30 and TRBJ2-1, with D unresolved. This CDR3 is built from 11 residues. Trimming pared 3 bases from V and 4 bases from J, leaving 4 bases between. Per the germline V gene, CDR1 is GTSNPN and CDR2 is SVGIG (reference sequence). The CDR3 loop is CAWSLYNEQFF. CDR3 nucleotides: TGTGCCTGGAGCCTGTACAATGAGCAGTTCTTC.

There are a few counts of this clone. The chain employs TRBV6-6 and TRBJ1-5, with unresolved D. The CDR3 spans 12 residues. Trimming removed 5 bases at V and 7 bases at J, with 9 bases between. Per the germline V gene, CDR1 is MNHNY and CDR2 is SVGAGI (reference sequence). The CDR3 DNA reads as TGTGCCAGCAGTGAGGTTGAGCAGCCCCAGCATTTT. Translation gives CASSEVEQPQHF.

This clone is termed medium-sized (0.01 to 0.1%). The CDR3 DNA reads as TGTGCCAGCAGCTTGGGGGACAGGGAATACAATGAGCAGTTCTTC. Its translation is CASSLGDREYNEQFF. This sequence joins TRBV5-6 and TRBJ2-1, with 9 bases matching TRBD1. J lost 4 bases, V lost 0 bases, and 2 bases had no gene match. CDR3 length equals 15 residues. Germline V CDR1 and CDR2: SGHDT, YYEEEE.

The chain has TRBV7-9 and TRBJ2-2; D not certain. The CDR3 spans 16 residues. Germline-derived CDR1 and CDR2 are SEHNR and FQNEAQ (reference sequence). V was cut by 5 bases and J by 0 bases, with 13 bases left in between. The CDR3 nucleotides are TGTGCCAGCAGCCCGCCCGTACACACGAACACCGGGGAGCTGTTTTTT. It encodes CASSPPVHTNTGELFF.

CDR3 sequence: CASSSAAPYEQYF. The DNA for the CDR3 is TGTGCCAGCAGCTCGGCGGCCCCCTACGAGCAGTACTTC. The V call is TRBV5-6, the J call TRBJ2-7; no firm D call. V lost 3 bases and J 2 bases, leaving 9 bases between the germline ends. The CDR3 runs to 13 residues. Germline assignment: CDR1 SGHDT and CDR2 YYEEEE.